Below, one T cell receptor (beta chain) is given with its context. Its antigen is currently unknown. Other DNA sequences of this sample code for an identical CDR3. This sample is part of a study of shared clonotypes between healthy human individuals. Overall study findings and caveats: Apart from blood, nothing was sampled; tissue repertoires likely differ. Generation probability values for non-shared clonotypes were lower than those for clonotypes shared by all four donors. A few donors had roughly 5.2% of their naive CD4 clonotypes in common. Richness estimates generally favored naive over memory subsets.

CD8 cells classed as naive were CD45RO-negative and positively selected for CCR7, excluding terminally differentiated effector memory CD45RA+ cells. After removal of 6 bases from V and 0 bases from J, the junction contained 6 bases not matched to a gene. This CDR3 is built from 15 residues. Germline V gene sequence: CDR1 MGHRA, CDR2 YSYEKL. Method: immunoSEQ multiplex PCR; TCRdb's copy keeps in-frame clones and lacks some. Among around 2,000,000 clones listed, roughly 94% were seen once. The material sequenced was naive CD8+ T cells sorted from blood. This sequence originates from a man aged 18-30 years in good health. This chain connects TRBV4-1 to TRBJ2-7; 9 bases match TRBD2. CDR3 nucleotide sequence: TGCGCCAGCAGTTCGCTAGCGGGGAGCTCCTACGAGCAGTACTTC. Amino acid sequence: CASSSLAGSSYEQYF.